The rows below give T cell receptor beta chains drawn from one sample of a study of a mutant IDH1 vaccine in newly diagnosed glioma. These receptors are not linked to any known antigen. The table came from immunoSEQ multiplex PCR; TCRdb's copy has only in-frame clones and leaves some out. The sample carries around 30,000 clones, about nine tenths recorded once. This material consisted of PBMCs, taken from a glioma patient whose treatment included an IDH1 peptide vaccine. Every receptor here comes from a middle-aged man with glioma. CDR3s include the opening cysteine and the closing phenylalanine or tryptophan. A D gene is named only where the DNA matches it firmly. Clone size is stated in some rows and not others, as once, few, many or a class when expanded.

j_call	v_call	d_call	clone_size	cdr3_nt	cdr3_aa
TRBJ1-2	TRBV7-2	TRBD1	-	TGTGCCAGCGGAACAGGACAGGCTAACTATGGCTACACCTTC	CASGTGQANYGYTF
TRBJ1-3	TRBV12-2	-	-	TGTGCAAGTCTCCTCAGGGTCTGCTCTGGAAACACCATATATTTT	CASLLRVCSGNTIYF
TRBJ1-2	TRBV11-2	-	once	TGTGCCAGCAGCTTCTCCCAGCAGGGAGTAAATGGCTACACCTTC	CASSFSQQGVNGYTF
TRBJ1-3	TRBV6-5	-	-	TGTGCCACTCTCGTGGTGCAGGGTGGAAACACCATATATTTT	CATLVVQGGNTIYF
TRBJ1-4	TRBV2	-	-	TGTGCCAGCAGAGACGGGACTCTACTCTCCCCGGGCGAAAAACTGTTTTTT	CASRDGTLLSPGEKLFF
TRBJ2-1	TRBV5-4	TRBD2	-	TGTGCCAGCAGCTTCGGGACTAGATCACATGAGCAGTTCTTC	CASSFGTRSHEQFF
TRBJ2-4	TRBV28	TRBD1	-	TGTGCCAGCAGTACCCCGGGACAGCCAAACATTCAGTACTTC	CASSTPGQPNIQYF
TRBJ2-5	TRBV10-3	-	-	TGTGCCATCAGACAGGAACAAGAGACCCAGTACTTC	CAIRQEQETQYF
TRBJ1-2	TRBV7-2	-	-	TGTGCCAGCGCCGCACCTCCCTCCGTCGGCTACACCTTC	CASAAPPSVGYTF
TRBJ2-5	TRBV19	-	-	TGTGCCAGCAATCAGGGTCGAGGTGGGGGGACCCAGTACTTC	CASNQGRGGGTQYF
TRBJ1-5	TRBV6-4	-	-	TGTGCCAGCAGTGTGGATTCCAATCAGCCCCAGCATTTT	CASSVDSNQPQHF
TRBJ2-1	TRBV19	-	once	TGTGCCAGGGTCCTATACAATGAGCAGTTCTTC	CARVLYNEQFF
TRBJ1-5	TRBV5-5	-	once	TGTGCCAGCAGCTACGACAGGTGGGGCAATCAGCCCCAGCATTTT	CASSYDRWGNQPQHF
TRBJ2-5	TRBV5-1	-	-	TGCGCCAGCAGCCCCCTACAGGGAAGCGGAGAGACCCAGTACTTC	CASSPLQGSGETQYF
TRBJ1-1	TRBV15	-	-	TGTGCCACCAGCAGAGATGTCGGAGGCACTGAAGCTTTCTTT	CATSRDVGGTEAFF